Below, 6 T cell receptor beta chains from the same sample are listed, as sequenced in a study of blood T cell repertoires in COVID-19 (dated by TCRdb to 2020 to 2021). Libraries were constructed by the immunoSEQ multiplex PCR assay. TCRdb took this table from immuneACCESS and kept in-frame rearrangements with V and J called. Such tables lack part of the clones; where checked against another copy, unresolved V genes explain under half of the gap, and the rest is unexplained. This sample lists over 150,000 clones; about 85% were detected once. The ten largest account for 2% to 2.5% of the sample. Material: PBMCs or T cells enriched from blood (not recorded which). These receptors all come from a woman aged 30 to 39 who had recovered from COVID-19.

This chain uses TRBV7-2 with TRBJ2-6; 7 bases fit TRBD1. V shed 4 bases and J 0 bases; nucleotides not matched to a gene: 6. CDR1 SGHTA and CDR2 FQGNSA come from the germline V gene. The CDR3 length is 17 residues. The CDR3 here is CASSSTGQSSGANVLTF. The CDR3 DNA reads TGTGCCAGCAGCTCTACGGGACAGAGCTCTGGGGCCAACGTCCTGACTTTC.

The chain is built from TRBV12-5 and TRBJ1-1; TRBD1 might be the D (6 bases). The CDR3 sequence is 15 residues long. Germline V gene data show CDR1 as LGHNT and CDR2 as FRNRAP. Between the trimmed V and J ends, which lost 6 bases and 2 bases, there was a span of 16 bases. For the CDR3, the DNA is TGTGCTAGTGGCCCCCCCGGACAGACAAACACTGAAGCTTTCTTT. It specifies CASGPPGQTNTEAFF.

This chain joins TRBV5-6 and TRBJ1-1; 11 nucleotides agree with TRBD1. The germline CDR1 and CDR2 sequences are SGHDT and YYEEEE. Germline trimming cut 1 base from V and 3 bases from J; bases unmatched to any gene: 5. This CDR3 is 16 amino acids long. Here the CDR3 reads CASSLRTGGGDTEAFF. The CDR3 DNA reads TGTGCCAGCAGCTTGAGGACAGGGGGCGGCGACACTGAAGCTTTCTTT.

V is TRBV7-2 and J is TRBJ1-3; D uncertain. The CDR3 loop spans 16 amino acids. Germline V gene data show CDR1 as SGHTA and CDR2 as FQGNSA. The V gene lost 1 base and the J gene lost 0 bases, with 10 bases spanning the gap. CDR3 sequence (DNA): TGTGCCAGCAGCTTAGTTGGAGGGCCCTCTGGAAACACCATATATTTT. Translated: CASSLVGGPSGNTIYF.

The rearrangement uses TRBV11-2 and TRBJ1-3; 10 bases align to TRBD1. Germline lookup yields CDR1 SGHAT and CDR2 FQNNGV. The CDR3 has 17 residues. The V and J ends lost 5 bases and 3 bases, in that order; junction bases with no gene match: 10. DNA for the CDR3: TGTGCCAGCAGCGCCGGGACAGGGGTTCGCAATGGAAACACCATATATTTT. It translates to CASSAGTGVRNGNTIYF.

This clone was seen a handful of times. V and J are TRBV30 and TRBJ1-2, with 9 bases identical to TRBD1. This CDR3 contains 13 residues. Germline CDR1 and CDR2: GTSNPN and SVGIG (reference sequence). J gave up 8 bases and V 3 bases, and 7 bases lay outside the gene matches. Here the CDR3 reads CAWSVQGAGGYTF. As DNA, the CDR3 is TGTGCCTGGAGCGTACAGGGGGCGGGAGGCTACACCTTC.